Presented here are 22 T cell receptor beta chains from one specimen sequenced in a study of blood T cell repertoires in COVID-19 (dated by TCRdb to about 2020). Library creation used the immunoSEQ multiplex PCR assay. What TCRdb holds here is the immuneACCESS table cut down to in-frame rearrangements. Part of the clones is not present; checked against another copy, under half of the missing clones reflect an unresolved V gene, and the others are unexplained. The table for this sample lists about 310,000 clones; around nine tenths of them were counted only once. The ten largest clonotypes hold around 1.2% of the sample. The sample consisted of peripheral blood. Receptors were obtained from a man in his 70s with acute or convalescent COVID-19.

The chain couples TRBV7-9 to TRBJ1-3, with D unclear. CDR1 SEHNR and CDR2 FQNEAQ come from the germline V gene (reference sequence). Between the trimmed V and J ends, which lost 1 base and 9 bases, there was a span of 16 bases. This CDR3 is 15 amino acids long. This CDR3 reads CASSLGAPFVGTIYF. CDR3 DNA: TGTGCCAGCAGCTTAGGAGCACCTTTTGTTGGCACCATATATTTT.

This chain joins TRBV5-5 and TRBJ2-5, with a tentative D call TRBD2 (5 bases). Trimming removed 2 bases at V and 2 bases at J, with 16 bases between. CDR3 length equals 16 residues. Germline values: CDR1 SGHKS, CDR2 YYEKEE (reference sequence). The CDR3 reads CASSFGNAGQQETQYF. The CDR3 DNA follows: TGTGCCAGCAGCTTTGGTAACGCGGGTCAACAAGAGACCCAGTACTTC. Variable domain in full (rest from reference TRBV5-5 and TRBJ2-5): DAGVTQSPTHLIKTRGQQVTLRCSPISGHKSVSWYQQVLGQGPQFIFQYYEKEERGRGNFPDRFSARQFPNYSSELNVNALLLGDSALYLCASSFGNAGQQETQYFGPGTRLLVL.

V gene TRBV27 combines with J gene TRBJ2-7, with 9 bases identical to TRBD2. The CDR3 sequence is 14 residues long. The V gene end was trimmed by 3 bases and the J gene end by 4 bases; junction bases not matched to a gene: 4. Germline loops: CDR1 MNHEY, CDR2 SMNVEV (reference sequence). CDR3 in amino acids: CASSLREGNYEQYF. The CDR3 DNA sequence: TGTGCCAGCAGTTTGCGGGAGGGGAATTACGAGCAGTACTTC.

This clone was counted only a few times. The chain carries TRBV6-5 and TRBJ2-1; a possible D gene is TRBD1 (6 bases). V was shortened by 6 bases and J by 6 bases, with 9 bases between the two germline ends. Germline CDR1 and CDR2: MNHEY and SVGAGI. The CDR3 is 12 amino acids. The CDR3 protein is CASSPTGNEQFF. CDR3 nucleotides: TGTGCCAGCAGCCCGACAGGCAATGAGCAGTTCTTC.

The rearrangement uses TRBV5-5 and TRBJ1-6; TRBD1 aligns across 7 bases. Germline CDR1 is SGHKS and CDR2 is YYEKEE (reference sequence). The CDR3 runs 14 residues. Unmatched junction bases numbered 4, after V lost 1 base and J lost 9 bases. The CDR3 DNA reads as TGTGCCAGCAGCTTGACAGGGGATGGTTCACCCCTCCACTTT. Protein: CASSLTGDGSPLHF.

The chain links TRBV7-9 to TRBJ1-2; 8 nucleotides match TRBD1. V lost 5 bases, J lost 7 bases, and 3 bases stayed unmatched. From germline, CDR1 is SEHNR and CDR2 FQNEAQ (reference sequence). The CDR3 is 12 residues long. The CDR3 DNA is TGTGCCAGCAGCCGACAGGGGAGTGGCTACACCTTC. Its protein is CASSRQGSGYTF.

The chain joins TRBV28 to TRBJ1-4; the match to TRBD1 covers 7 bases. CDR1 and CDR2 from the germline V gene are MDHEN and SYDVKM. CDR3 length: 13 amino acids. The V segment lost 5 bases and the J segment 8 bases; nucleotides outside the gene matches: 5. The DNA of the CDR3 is TGTGCCAGCAGTACGGGACAGAAGGAAAAACTGTTTTTT. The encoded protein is CASSTGQKEKLFF.

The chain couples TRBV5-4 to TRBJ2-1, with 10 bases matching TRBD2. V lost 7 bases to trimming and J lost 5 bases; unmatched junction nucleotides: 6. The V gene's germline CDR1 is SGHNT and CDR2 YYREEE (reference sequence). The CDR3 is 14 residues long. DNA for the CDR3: TGTGCCAGCCCTAGCGGGAGACCCAACAATGAGCAGTTCTTC. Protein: CASPSGRPNNEQFF.

CDR3 region: CASSPSRGTGGETQYF. As DNA, the CDR3 is TGCGCCAGCAGCCCTAGTCGGGGAACAGGGGGAGAGACCCAGTACTTC. The chain links TRBV4-1 to TRBJ2-5; 8 bases align to TRBD1. J gave up 4 bases and V 4 bases, and 11 bases lay outside the gene matches. CDR3 length: 16 amino acids. Germline assignment: CDR1 MGHRA and CDR2 YSYEKL.

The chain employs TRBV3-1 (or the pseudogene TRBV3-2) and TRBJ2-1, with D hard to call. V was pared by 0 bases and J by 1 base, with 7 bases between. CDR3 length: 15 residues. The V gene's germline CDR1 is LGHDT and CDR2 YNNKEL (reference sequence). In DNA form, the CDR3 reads TGTGCCAGCAGCCAAGATCCCGGGTCCTACAATGAGCAGTTCTTC. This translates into CASSQDPGSYNEQFF.

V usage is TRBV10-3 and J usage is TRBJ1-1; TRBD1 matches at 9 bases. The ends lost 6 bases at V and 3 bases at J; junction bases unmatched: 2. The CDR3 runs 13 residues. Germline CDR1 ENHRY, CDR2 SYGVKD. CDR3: CAIRDRGDTEAFF. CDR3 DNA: TGTGCCATCAGGGACAGGGGTGACACTGAAGCTTTCTTT.

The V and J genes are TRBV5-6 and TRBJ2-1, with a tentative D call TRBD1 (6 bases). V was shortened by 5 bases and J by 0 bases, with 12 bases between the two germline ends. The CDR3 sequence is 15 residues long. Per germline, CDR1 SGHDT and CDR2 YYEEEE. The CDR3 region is CASSRTGTSYNEQFF. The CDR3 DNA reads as TGTGCCAGCAGTCGTACAGGGACCTCCTACAATGAGCAGTTCTTC.

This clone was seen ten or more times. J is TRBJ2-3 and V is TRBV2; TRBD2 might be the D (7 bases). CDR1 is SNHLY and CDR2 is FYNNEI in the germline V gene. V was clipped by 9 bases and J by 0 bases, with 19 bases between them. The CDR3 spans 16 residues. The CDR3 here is CARDGRRGPSTDTQYF. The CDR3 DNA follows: TGTGCCAGAGATGGGCGGCGGGGGCCTAGCACAGATACGCAGTATTTT.

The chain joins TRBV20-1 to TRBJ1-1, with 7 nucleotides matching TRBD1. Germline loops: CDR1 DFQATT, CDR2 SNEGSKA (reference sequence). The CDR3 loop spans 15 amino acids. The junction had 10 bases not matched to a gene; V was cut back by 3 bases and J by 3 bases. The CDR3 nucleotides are TGCAGTGCTAGTCCCCCCGACAGGGCGGACACTGAAGCTTTCTTT. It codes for CSASPPDRADTEAFF.

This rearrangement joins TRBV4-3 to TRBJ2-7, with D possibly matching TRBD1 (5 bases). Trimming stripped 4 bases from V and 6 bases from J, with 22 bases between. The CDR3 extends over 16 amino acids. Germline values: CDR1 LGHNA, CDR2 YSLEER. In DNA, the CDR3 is TGCGCCAGCAGCCGAAGCACCGACAGAATAGATGGCGAGCAGTACTTC. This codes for CASSRSTDRIDGEQYF.

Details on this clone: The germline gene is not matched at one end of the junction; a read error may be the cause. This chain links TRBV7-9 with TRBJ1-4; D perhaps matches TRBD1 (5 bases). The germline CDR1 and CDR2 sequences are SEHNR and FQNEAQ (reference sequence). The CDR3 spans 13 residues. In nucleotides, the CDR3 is TGTGCCAGCAGCTTCGCCAGCGGCGGGGACGCCCATTTT. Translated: CASSFASGGDAHF.

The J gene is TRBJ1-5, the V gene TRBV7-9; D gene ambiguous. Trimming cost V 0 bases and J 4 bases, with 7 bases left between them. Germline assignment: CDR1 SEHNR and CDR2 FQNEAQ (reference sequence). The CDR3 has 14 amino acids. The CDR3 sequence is CASSLAGINQPQHF. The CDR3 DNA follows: TGTGCCAGCAGCTTAGCCGGGATAAATCAGCCCCAGCATTTT.

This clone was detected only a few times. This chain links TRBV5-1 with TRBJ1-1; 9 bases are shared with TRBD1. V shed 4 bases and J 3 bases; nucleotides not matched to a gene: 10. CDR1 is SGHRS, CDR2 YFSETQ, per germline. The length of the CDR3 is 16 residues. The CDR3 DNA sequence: TGCGCCAGCAGCAAGGGACAGGGACAGGGCGACACTGAAGCTTTCTTT. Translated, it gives CASSKGQGQGDTEAFF.

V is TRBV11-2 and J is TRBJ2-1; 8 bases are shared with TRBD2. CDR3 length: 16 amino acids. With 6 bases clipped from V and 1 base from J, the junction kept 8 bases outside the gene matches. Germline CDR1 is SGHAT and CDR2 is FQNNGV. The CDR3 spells CASRKIAGSSYNEQFF. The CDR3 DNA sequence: TGTGCCAGCAGAAAAATAGCGGGGTCTTCCTACAATGAGCAGTTCTTC.

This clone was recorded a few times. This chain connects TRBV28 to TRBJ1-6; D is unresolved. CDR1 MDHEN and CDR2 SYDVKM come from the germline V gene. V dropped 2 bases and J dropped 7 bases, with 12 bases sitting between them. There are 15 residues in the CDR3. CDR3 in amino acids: CASSLRSGVNSPLHF. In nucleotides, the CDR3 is TGTGCCAGCAGTTTAAGGTCCGGGGTCAATTCACCCCTCCACTTT.

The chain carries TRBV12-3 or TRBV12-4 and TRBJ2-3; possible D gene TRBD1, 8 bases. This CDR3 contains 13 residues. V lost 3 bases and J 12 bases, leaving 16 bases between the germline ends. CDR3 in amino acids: CASSFTDREGQYF. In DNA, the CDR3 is TGTGCCAGCAGTTTTACGGACAGGGAGGGCCAGTATTTT.

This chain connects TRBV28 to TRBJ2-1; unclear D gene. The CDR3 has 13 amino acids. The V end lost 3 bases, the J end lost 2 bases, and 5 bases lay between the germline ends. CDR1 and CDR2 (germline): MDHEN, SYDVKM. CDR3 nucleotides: TGTGCCAGCAGTTTTTCGGCCTACAATGAGCAGTTCTTC. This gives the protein CASSFSAYNEQFF.